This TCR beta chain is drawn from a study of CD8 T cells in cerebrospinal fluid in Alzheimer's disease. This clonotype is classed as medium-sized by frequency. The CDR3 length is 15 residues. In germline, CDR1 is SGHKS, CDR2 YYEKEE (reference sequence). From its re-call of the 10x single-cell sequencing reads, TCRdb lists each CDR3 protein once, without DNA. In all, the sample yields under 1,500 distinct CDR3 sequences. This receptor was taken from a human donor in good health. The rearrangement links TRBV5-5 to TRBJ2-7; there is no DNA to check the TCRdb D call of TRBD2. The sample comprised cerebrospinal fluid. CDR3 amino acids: CASSLYRTSQGEQYF.